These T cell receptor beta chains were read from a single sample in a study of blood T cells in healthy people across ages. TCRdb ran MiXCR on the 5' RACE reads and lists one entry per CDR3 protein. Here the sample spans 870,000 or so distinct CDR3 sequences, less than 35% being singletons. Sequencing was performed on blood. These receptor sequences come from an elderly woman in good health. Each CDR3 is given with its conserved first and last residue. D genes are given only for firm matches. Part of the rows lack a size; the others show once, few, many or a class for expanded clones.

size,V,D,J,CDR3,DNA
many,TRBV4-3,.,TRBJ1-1,CASSQDRWTEAFF,TGCGCCAGCAGCCAAGATAGATGGACTGAAGCTTTCTTT
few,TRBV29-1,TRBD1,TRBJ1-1,CSVEYTGGRTEAFF,TGCAGCGTTGAGTACACAGGGGGGAGGACTGAAGCTTTCTTT
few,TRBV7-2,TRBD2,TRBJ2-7,CASSLVGAGGLPRANEQYF,TGTGCCAGCAGCTTAGTAGGAGCGGGGGGCCTACCGAGGGCCAATGAGCAGTACTTC
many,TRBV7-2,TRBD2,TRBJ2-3,CASSKKGLASTDTQYF,TGTGCCAGCAGCAAAAAGGGACTAGCGAGCACAGATACGCAGTATTTT
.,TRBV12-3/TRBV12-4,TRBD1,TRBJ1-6,CASSQGAGQGDSPLHF,TGTGCCAGCAGCCAAGGGGCGGGACAGGGGGACTCACCCCTCCACTTT
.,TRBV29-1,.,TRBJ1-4,CSVERHPNEKLFF,TGCAGCGTTGAAAGACATCCGAATGAAAAACTGTTTTTT
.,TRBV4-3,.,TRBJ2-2,CASSQDQQGWTGELFF,TGCGCCAGCAGCCAAGATCAGCAGGGTTGGACCGGGGAGCTGTTTTTT
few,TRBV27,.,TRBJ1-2,CASTTAGLNGYTF,TGTGCCAGCACCACCGCCGGGCTAAATGGCTACACCTTC
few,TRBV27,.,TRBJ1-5,CASSLIFSNQPQHF,TGTGCCAGCAGTTTAATCTTTAGCAATCAGCCCCAGCATTTT
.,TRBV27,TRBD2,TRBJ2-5,CASRIWGGGIQETQYF,TGTGCCAGCAGAATTTGGGGCGGGGGGATACAAGAGACCCAGTACTTC
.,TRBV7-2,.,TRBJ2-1,CASSSDFSLTYNEQFF,TGTGCCAGCAGCTCAGACTTTAGCCTCACCTACAATGAGCAGTTCTTC
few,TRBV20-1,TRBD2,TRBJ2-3,CSQLAADTQYF,TGCAGCCAACTAGCGGCAGATACGCAGTATTTT
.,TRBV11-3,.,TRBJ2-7,CASSLVNRGGTVDEQYF,TGTGCCAGCAGCTTAGTAAACAGGGGAGGAACGGTCGACGAGCAGTACTTC
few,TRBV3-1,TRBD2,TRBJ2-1,CASSQAGGRGNEQFF,TGTGCCAGCAGCCAGGCGGGGGGCCGTGGGAATGAGCAGTTCTTC
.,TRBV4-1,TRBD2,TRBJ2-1,CASSQGTSGRTKQFF,TGCGCCAGCAGCCAAGGGACTAGCGGGAGGACAAAGCAGTTCTTC
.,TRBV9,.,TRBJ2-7,CASSPRLSTSNEQYF,TGTGCCAGCAGCCCACGACTCTCCACTAGCAACGAGCAGTACTTC
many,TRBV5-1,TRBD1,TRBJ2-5,CASSYDRGETQYF,TGCGCCAGCAGCTATGACAGGGGAGAGACCCAGTACTTC
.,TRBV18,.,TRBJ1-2,CASSLMDSISYGYTF,TGTGCCAGCTCCCTCATGGACAGTATTTCCTATGGCTACACCTTC
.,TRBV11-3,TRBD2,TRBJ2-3,CASSLAGTNTDTQYF,TGTGCCAGCAGCTTAGCCGGGACTAACACAGATACGCAGTATTTT
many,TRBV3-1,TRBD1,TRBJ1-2,CASSDRVGGYTF,TGTGCCAGCAGTGACAGGGTCGGCGGCTACACCTTC
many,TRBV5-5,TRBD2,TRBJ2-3,CASSLVSGGSTDTQYF,TGTGCCAGCAGCTTAGTGAGCGGGGGCAGCACAGATACGCAGTATTTT
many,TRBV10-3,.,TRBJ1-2,CAISESVVLNYGYTF,TGTGCCATCAGTGAGTCGGTCGTCCTAAACTATGGCTACACCTTC
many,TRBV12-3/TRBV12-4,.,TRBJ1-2,CASSLTAGISYGYTF,TGTGCCAGCAGTTTAACCGCAGGGATCAGCTATGGCTACACCTTC
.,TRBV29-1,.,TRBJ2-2,CSAGRTQNTGELFF,TGCAGCGCCGGAAGGACACAGAACACCGGGGAGCTGTTTTTT
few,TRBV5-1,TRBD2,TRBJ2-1,CASRRRDPSGGAGEQFF,TGCGCCAGCAGACGCAGGGATCCTAGCGGGGGGGCAGGTGAGCAGTTCTTC
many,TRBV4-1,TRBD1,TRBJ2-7,CASSQPFGQGAQKQYF,TGCGCCAGCAGCCAACCCTTCGGACAGGGGGCGCAGAAGCAGTACTTC
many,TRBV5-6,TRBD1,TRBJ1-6,CASSLGSGTGDSPLHF,TGTGCCAGCAGCTTAGGTTCCGGGACAGGAGATTCACCCCTCCACTTT
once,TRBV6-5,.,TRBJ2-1,CASSHGGVFNEQFF,TGTGCCAGCAGCCACGGAGGGGTCTTCAATGAGCAGTTCTTC
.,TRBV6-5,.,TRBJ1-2,CASSYSARNYGHTF,TGTGCCAGCAGTTACTCAGCCAGGAACTATGGCCACACCTTC
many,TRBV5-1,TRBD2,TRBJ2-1,CASAAERGGARNEQFF,TGCGCCAGCGCCGCGGAGCGGGGGGGCGCGAGAAATGAGCAGTTCTTC
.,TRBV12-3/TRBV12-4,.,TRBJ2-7,CASSYRDTGKNNEQYF,TGTGCCAGCAGTTACAGGGACACAGGGAAGAACAATGAGCAGTACTTC
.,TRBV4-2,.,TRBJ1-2,CASSLDGGRLNYGYTF,TGTGCCAGCAGCTTGGATGGTGGGAGACTAAACTATGGCTACACCTTC
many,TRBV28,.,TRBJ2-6,CASSSPGVGANVLTF,TGTGCCAGCAGTTCCCCAGGGGTTGGGGCCAACGTCCTGACTTTC
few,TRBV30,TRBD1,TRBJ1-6,CAWSTDRAYSPLHF,TGTGCCTGGAGCACCGACAGGGCCTATTCACCCCTCCACTTT
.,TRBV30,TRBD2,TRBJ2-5,CAWGIGTLTGGTQYF,TGTGCCTGGGGCATCGGGACGCTCACGGGAGGGACCCAGTACTTC